Shown below are 16 T cell receptor beta chains from a single sample sequenced in a study of cytomegalovirus exposure and HLA in healthy donors. The PCR made use of 60 Vbeta and 13 Jbeta primers. TCRdb keeps only in-frame clones here, not all; method: immunoSEQ multiplex PCR. The sample lists roughly 150,000 clones, approximately 85% occurring once. The specimen sequenced was PBMCs. These receptors all stem from a girl aged 2 to 9 in good health and CMV-seropositive.

The V gene is TRBV28, the J gene TRBJ2-1, with D possibly TRBD2 on 5 matching bases. With 1 base removed from V and 1 base from J, the gap between germline ends came to 11 bases. The CDR3 extends over 16 amino acids. In germline, CDR1 is MDHEN, CDR2 SYDVKM. CDR3: CASSLLALRSYNEQFF. The CDR3 region has the DNA TGTGCCAGCAGTTTATTAGCGCTGAGATCCTACAATGAGCAGTTCTTC.

The chain has TRBV5-8 and TRBJ2-7; 10 positions match TRBD2. CDR1 and CDR2 from the germline V gene are SGHTS and YDEGEE. Unmatched junction bases numbered 12, after V lost 4 bases and J lost 5 bases. The length of the CDR3 is 16 residues. CDR3: CASSGLRAGGANEQYF. The CDR3 DNA follows: TGTGCCAGCAGCGGACTCAGAGCGGGGGGGGCGAACGAGCAGTACTTC.

V and J are TRBV29-1 and TRBJ2-3; D call uncertain. The length of the CDR3 is 11 residues. CDR1 and CDR2 (germline): SQVTM, ANQGSEA. V gave up 6 bases and J gave up 2 bases, with 6 bases separating them. The CDR3 sequence is CSVELTDTQYF. The CDR3 nucleotides read TGCAGCGTAGAACTCACAGATACGCAGTATTTT.

This clone has only a few counts. The CDR3 nucleotides read TGCGCCAGCAGCCTCTGGGCGGGCGGAGAAAAACTGTTTTTT. Translation: CASSLWAGGEKLFF. This chain links TRBV5-1 with TRBJ1-4, with D unresolved. Germline CDR1 is SGHRS and CDR2 is YFSETQ. The V end lost 4 bases, the J end lost 8 bases, and 15 bases lay between the germline ends. This CDR3 spans 14 amino acids.

This clone has just one count. The chain recombines TRBV5-6 with TRBJ1-1, with a tentative D call TRBD1 (6 bases). V shed 0 bases and J shed 6 bases, with 9 bases lying between them. Germline lookup yields CDR1 SGHDT and CDR2 YYEEEE. The CDR3 consists of 13 residues. The CDR3 DNA reads as TGTGCCAGCAGCTTGGACAGGGCGGCTGAAGCTTTCTTT. This translates into CASSLDRAAEAFF. The variable domain in full, with the rest retrieved from reference TRBV5-6 and TRBJ1-1, is DAGVTQSPTHLIKTRGQQVTLRCSPKSGHDTVSWYQQALGQGPQFIFQYYEEEERQRGNFPDRFSGHQFPNYSSELNVNALLLGDSALYLCASSLDRAAEAFFGQGTRLTVV.

In DNA, the CDR3 is TGTGCCAGCAGTTACTCTGGGGGGGACAGGGGCACTGAAGCTTTCTTT. Its protein product is CASSYSGGDRGTEAFF. This chain links TRBV6-5 with TRBJ1-1; TRBD1 matches at 10 bases. V was pared by 0 bases and J by 4 bases, with 5 bases of the junction left unmatched. In germline, CDR1 is MNHEY, CDR2 SVGAGI. The CDR3 covers 16 residues.

The V and J genes are TRBV20-1 and TRBJ2-5; D is unresolved. The CDR3 runs to 11 residues. Deletions cut 0 bases from V and 10 bases from J, with 9 bases between. Per germline, CDR1 DFQATT and CDR2 SNEGSKA (reference sequence). Here the CDR3 reads CSARDNYLQYF. The CDR3 bases are TGCAGTGCTAGAGATAACTACCTCCAGTACTTC.

This rearrangement joins TRBV5-1 to TRBJ2-7; D call uncertain. Trimming pared 0 bases from V and 4 bases from J, leaving 8 bases between. Germline V gives CDR1 SGHRS, CDR2 YFSETQ. The CDR3 covers 13 residues. CDR3 DNA sequence: TGCGCCAGCAGCTTGGGTGCGGATTACGAGCAGTACTTC. Translating gives CASSLGADYEQYF.

CDR3 amino acids: CASSVTGGVTEAFF. Written as DNA, the CDR3 is TGTGCCAGCAGTGTAACAGGGGGAGTCACTGAAGCTTTCTTT. The chain couples TRBV28 to TRBJ1-1; 8 bases line up with TRBD1. The V gene end was trimmed by 5 bases and the J gene end by 4 bases; junction bases not matched to a gene: 6. The germline V gene has CDR1 MDHEN and CDR2 SYDVKM. The CDR3 is 14 amino acids.

The rearrangement links TRBV6-6 to TRBJ2-7, with D perhaps TRBD1 (6 bases). The CDR3 totals 14 residues. Trimming stripped 10 bases from V and 6 bases from J, with 22 bases between. Per the germline V gene, CDR1 is MNHNY and CDR2 is SVGAGI (reference sequence). CDR3: CATVLPGTNLEQYF. CDR3 in DNA: TGTGCCACCGTGCTCCCGGGGACAAATCTCGAGCAGTACTTC.

The chain employs TRBV5-1 and TRBJ2-6; D not resolved. V lost 0 bases to trimming and J lost 4 bases, with 5 bases between them. CDR3 length: 14 amino acids. Germline CDR1 reads SGHRS; CDR2 reads YFSETQ. The CDR3 DNA reads as TGCGCCAGCAGCTTGGTACAGGGGGCCAACGTCCTGACTTTC. It encodes CASSLVQGANVLTF.

The DNA for the CDR3 is TGTGCTAGTGGTACAGGCATGAACACTGAAGCTTTCTTT. Protein product: CASGTGMNTEAFF. The chain combines TRBV12-5 with TRBJ1-1; D may be TRBD1 (5 bases). V was pared by 5 bases and J by 0 bases, with 7 bases between. From germline, CDR1 is LGHNT and CDR2 FRNRAP. This CDR3 contains 13 residues.

The genes are TRBV5-6 and TRBJ1-5; the match to TRBD1 covers 8 bases. Losses at the gene ends were 1 base for V and 6 bases for J; bases not matched to a gene: 6. The CDR3 covers 15 residues. CDR1 is SGHDT and CDR2 is YYEEEE in the germline V gene. CDR3 region: CASSLTTGGVQPQHF. CDR3 coding DNA: TGTGCCAGCAGCTTGACTACAGGGGGAGTTCAGCCCCAGCATTTT.

This sequence joins TRBV4-1 and TRBJ2-7, with D perhaps matching TRBD1 (6 bases). Germline V gene lookup returns CDR1 MGHRA and CDR2 YSYEKL. V shed 2 bases and J shed 6 bases, with 8 bases lying between them. The CDR3 extends over 12 amino acids. This chain's CDR3 is CASSQIGGEQYF. The CDR3 DNA follows: TGCGCCAGCAGCCAAATAGGGGGCGAGCAGTACTTC.

The chain carries TRBV7-9 and TRBJ2-1; the D gene is possibly TRBD1 (6 bases). The germline CDR1 and CDR2 sequences are SEHNR and FQNEAQ (reference sequence). CDR3 size: 14 residues. V was pared by 6 bases and J by 9 bases, with 18 bases between. The DNA for the CDR3 is TGTGCCAGCAGTCCGGTAGGGGGTTGGACTGAGCAGTTCTTC. Amino acids: CASSPVGGWTEQFF.

The chain uses TRBV4-1 and TRBJ2-2; D call uncertain. Germline-derived CDR1 and CDR2 are MGHRA and YSYEKL. Between the trimmed V and J ends, which lost 0 bases and 1 base, there was a span of 12 bases. The CDR3 is 17 amino acids. CDR3 nucleotides: TGCGCCAGCAGCCAAGATTTGGCCAGCGAGAACACCGGGGAGCTGTTTTTT. Protein product: CASSQDLASENTGELFF.